This is a list of T cell receptor beta chains from one sample in a study of blood T cell repertoires in COVID-19. Sequencing used immunoSEQ multiplex PCR; TCRdb keeps in-frame clones, though not all of them. The sample shows about 120,000 clones, more than 75% of them seen only once. The sample taken for sequencing was peripheral blood. The source of these receptors is a man in his fifties or sixties with acute or convalescent COVID-19. CDR3s include the opening cysteine and the closing phenylalanine or tryptophan. A D gene is named only where the DNA matches it firmly. The size of a clone is reported for some rows only, either as once, few or many, or as a class for expanded clones.

>TRBD1|TRBJ1-1|TRBV7-8|-
CASSSGMGTARLNTEAFF
TGTGCCAGCAGCTCCGGCATGGGGACAGCCAGGCTCAACACTGAAGCTTTCTTT
>TRBD1|TRBJ2-5|TRBV6-5|-
CASSPRTGTGETQYF
TGTGCCAGCAGTCCCCGGACAGGGACGGGAGAGACCCAGTACTTC
>-|TRBJ1-3|TRBV3-1/TRBV3-2|-
CASSPDGSRGNTIYF
TGTGCCAGCAGCCCCGACGGATCTAGAGGAAACACCATATATTTT
>-|TRBJ2-2|TRBV28|once
CASSFTGGPGELFF
TGTGCCAGCAGTTTTACTGGCGGGCCCGGGGAGCTGTTTTTT
>-|TRBJ2-1|TRBV7-8|-
CASSLWRSGAYNEQFF
TGTGCCAGCAGCTTATGGAGGAGCGGAGCCTACAATGAGCAGTTCTTC
>-|TRBJ2-7|TRBV19|-
CASSSGSSTREQYF
TGTGCCAGTAGTTCCGGGTCTTCCACGAGGGAGCAGTACTTC
>-|TRBJ1-2|TRBV12-3/TRBV12-4|-
CASALGLSYGYTF
TGTGCCAGCGCCTTGGGCCTATCCTATGGCTACACCTTC
>-|TRBJ1-1|TRBV19|-
CASSIGLGGTEAFF
TGTGCCAGTAGTATCGGGTTGGGAGGCACTGAAGCTTTCTTT
>-|TRBJ1-4|TRBV14|-
CASSQGHGTALGLFF
TGTGCCAGCAGCCAAGGACACGGTACCGCACTAGGACTGTTTTTT
>TRBD1|TRBJ2-2|TRBV6-5|-
CASSRGGFTGELFF
TGTGCCAGCAGTCGAGGGGGCTTCACCGGGGAGCTGTTTTTT
>TRBD1|TRBJ2-5|TRBV7-8|-
CASSQGVGETQYF
TGTGCCAGCAGCCAGGGGGTAGGGGAGACCCAGTACTTC
>TRBD1|TRBJ2-1|TRBV25-1|once
CASSDPSTGGFSDEQFF
TGTGCCAGCAGTGATCCATCAACAGGGGGCTTTTCGGATGAGCAGTTCTTC
>-|TRBJ2-6|TRBV19|-
CASDSSAGANVLTF
TGTGCCAGTGACAGTTCGGCTGGGGCCAACGTCCTGACTTTC
>-|TRBJ2-7|TRBV5-4|few
CASRTERTSYEQYF
TGTGCCAGCCGTACGGAGCGGACCTCCTACGAGCAGTACTTC
>-|TRBJ2-3|TRBV6-6|-
CASRSRQGLTDTQYF
TGTGCCAGCAGATCCCGACAAGGCCTCACAGATACGCAGTATTTT
>-|TRBJ2-5|TRBV6-2/TRBV6-3|-
CASSYGGAGTQYF
TGTGCCAGCAGTTACGGCGGGGCTGGGACCCAGTACTTC
>-|TRBJ1-2|TRBV13|-
CASSLAPDYGYTF
TGTGCCAGCAGCTTAGCTCCCGACTATGGCTACACCTTC
>-|TRBJ1-1|TRBV7-9|-
CASSVGVSTEAFF
TGTGCCAGCAGCGTCGGTGTGAGCACTGAAGCTTTCTTT
>-|TRBJ1-5|TRBV16|-
CASSRPQGVAPQHF
TGTGCCAGCAGCCGCCCACAGGGCGTTGCGCCCCAGCATTTT